Below are 27 T cell receptor beta chains sequenced from a single sample in a study of glioma-infiltrating T cells after dendritic cell vaccination (dated by TCRdb to the mid-2010s). The method behind the library was the immunoSEQ multiplex PCR assay. TCRdb stores this immuneACCESS table with in-frame sequences only. Part of the clones is absent; in the studies checked, under half of the shortfall reflects unresolved V genes, and no reason is known for the rest. Present in this sample are around 73,000 clones, roughly 80% of which were seen just once. 2.1% of the sample belongs to the ten largest clones. Sequencing used blood, obtained before dendritic cell vaccination. The receptors stem from a human donor with glioblastoma.

CDR3 in amino acids: CASSLIPEGAGHTEAFF. The CDR3 coding sequence is TGTGCCAGCAGTTTAATTCCTGAGGGGGCTGGGCACACTGAAGCTTTCTTT. V and J are TRBV27 and TRBJ1-1; 7 bases align to TRBD1. The CDR3 consists of 17 residues. The junction had 12 bases not matched to a gene; V was cut back by 2 bases and J by 3 bases. Germline V gene data show CDR1 as MNHEY and CDR2 as SMNVEV (reference sequence).

The J gene is TRBJ2-7, the V gene TRBV7-9; 7 bases agree with TRBD2. The CDR3 loop spans 16 amino acids. J was trimmed by 2 bases and V by 5 bases; bases with no gene match: 12. Germline CDR1 and CDR2: SEHNR and FQNEAQ (reference sequence). Here the CDR3 reads CASSLAGDYPTYEQYV. CDR3 sequence (DNA): TGTGCCAGCAGCCTCGCCGGGGACTACCCTACCTACGAGCAGTACGTC.

V usage is TRBV2 and J usage is TRBJ1-5; 8 bases are a match to TRBD1. CDR3 length: 15 residues. With 3 bases clipped from V and 7 bases from J, the junction kept 8 bases outside the gene matches. In germline, CDR1 is SNHLY, CDR2 FYNNEI. CDR3 loop: CASSENRGIAQPQHF. The DNA of the CDR3 is TGTGCCAGCAGTGAGAACAGGGGGATTGCACAGCCCCAGCATTTT.

This clone has just one count. The gene calls are TRBV28 and TRBJ2-1, with TRBD2 identical over 11 bases. This CDR3 spans 16 amino acids. The germline V gene has CDR1 MDHEN and CDR2 SYDVKM. After removal of 5 bases from V and 0 bases from J, the junction contained 3 bases not matched to a gene. CDR3 region: CASSITSGGSYNEQFF. The DNA for the CDR3 is TGTGCCAGCAGTATCACTAGCGGGGGCTCCTACAATGAGCAGTTCTTC. The variable domain in full, with the rest retrieved from reference TRBV28 and TRBJ2-1, is DVKVTQSSRYLVKRTGEKVFLECVQDMDHENMFWYRQDPGLGLRLIYFSYDVKMKEKGDIPEGYSVSREKKERFSLILESASTNQTSMYLCASSITSGGSYNEQFFGPGTRLTVL.

This clone was counted between two and nine times. This sequence joins TRBV19 and TRBJ1-2; a weak D match, TRBD1 (5 bases). Germline CDR1 reads LNHDA; CDR2 reads SQIVND (reference sequence). The CDR3 loop spans 12 amino acids. Trimming pared 8 bases from V and 8 bases from J, leaving 15 bases between. Here the CDR3 reads CASESQDLGYTF. The CDR3, as DNA: TGTGCCAGTGAATCACAGGATTTGGGCTACACCTTC.

The chain couples TRBV6-1 to TRBJ2-7; no clear D. Germline lookup yields CDR1 MNHNS and CDR2 SASEGT. Between the trimmed V and J ends, which lost 3 bases and 1 base, there was a span of 10 bases. The CDR3 length is 14 residues. CDR3 amino acids: CASSEAGNSYEQYF. CDR3 sequence (DNA): TGTGCCAGCAGTGAGGCAGGTAATTCCTACGAGCAGTACTTC.

The chain links TRBV18 to TRBJ1-3, with D possibly being TRBD1 (5 bases). Germline V gene sequence: CDR1 KGHSH, CDR2 LQKENI. Trimming stripped 4 bases from V and 0 bases from J, with 19 bases between. The CDR3 runs to 18 residues. CDR3 bases: TGTGCCAGCTCACTTAGGCGACCGACAGCAGACTCTGGAAACACCATATATTTT. Translated: CASSLRRPTADSGNTIYF. The full variable domain, rest sourced from reference TRBV18 and TRBJ1-3, is NAGVMQNPRHLVRRRGQEARLRCSPMKGHSHVYWYRQLPEEGLKFMVYLQKENIIDESGMPKERFSAEFPKEGPSILRIQQVVRGDSAAYFCASSLRRPTADSGNTIYFGEGSWLTVV.

The chain combines TRBV28 with TRBJ1-2, with TRBD1 identical over 7 bases. Germline CDR1 and CDR2: MDHEN and SYDVKM. The CDR3 totals 13 residues. J was trimmed by 8 bases and V by 3 bases; bases with no gene match: 6. This CDR3 is CASSLEGAGGYTF. CDR3 sequence (DNA): TGTGCCAGCAGTTTGGAGGGGGCGGGGGGCTACACCTTC.

The CDR3 here is CASRTGDLLSGEQYF. DNA for the CDR3: TGTGCCAGCAGGACAGGGGATCTGTTATCTGGGGAGCAGTACTTC. J is TRBJ2-7 and V is TRBV2; TRBD1 agrees at 8 bases. The length of the CDR3 is 15 residues. V lost 6 bases and J lost 7; bases outside the gene matches: 14. The germline V gene encodes CDR1 SNHLY and CDR2 FYNNEI.

The chain uses TRBV6-5 and TRBJ1-2; TRBD1 might be the D (5 bases). Trimming removed 0 bases from V and 4 bases from J, with 12 bases in between. CDR3 length: 15 residues. The germline CDR1 and CDR2 sequences are MNHEY and SVGAGI. CDR3 nucleotides: TGTGCCAGCAGTTACTCGGGGCAGGGCCCCTATGGCTACACCTTC. Residues: CASSYSGQGPYGYTF.

This chain joins TRBV18 and TRBJ2-3; TRBD1 is a possible D gene (6 bases). Germline CDR1 is KGHSH and CDR2 is LQKENI. The CDR3 length is 18 residues. V gave up 4 bases and J gave up 3 bases, with 23 bases separating them. CDR3 residues: CASSLPLTGYHRTDTQYF. In nucleotides, the CDR3 is TGTGCCAGCTCACTCCCTCTGACAGGATATCACAGGACAGATACGCAGTATTTT. Full variable domain (outside the CDR3, taken from reference TRBV18 and TRBJ2-3): NAGVMQNPRHLVRRRGQEARLRCSPMKGHSHVYWYRQLPEEGLKFMVYLQKENIIDESGMPKERFSAEFPKEGPSILRIQQVVRGDSAAYFCASSLPLTGYHRTDTQYFGPGTRLTVL.

The chain links TRBV11-2 to TRBJ2-3; TRBD2 aligns across 11 bases. In germline, CDR1 is SGHAT, CDR2 FQNNGV. The CDR3 runs 16 residues. V lost 1 base and J lost 0; bases outside the gene matches: 0. The CDR3 nucleotides are TGTGCCAGCAGCTTAGGACTAGCGGGAAGCACAGATACGCAGTATTTT. Translated: CASSLGLAGSTDTQYF.

The rearrangement links TRBV2 to TRBJ1-6; 8 bases map to TRBD1. Germline assignment: CDR1 SNHLY and CDR2 FYNNEI. This CDR3 contains 13 residues. The V gene end was trimmed by 6 bases and the J gene end by 9 bases; junction bases not matched to a gene: 4. This CDR3 is CASSGQGRSPLHF. In DNA form, the CDR3 reads TGTGCCAGCAGCGGACAGGGTCGTTCACCCCTCCACTTT.

This chain uses TRBV2 with TRBJ2-2; D is undetermined. Germline-derived CDR1 and CDR2 are SNHLY and FYNNEI. The CDR3 extends over 14 amino acids. V was pared by 3 bases and J by 4 bases, with 9 bases between. As DNA, the CDR3 is TGTGCCAGCAGTGATAGGAGAAGCACCGGGGAGCTGTTTTTT. Encoded protein: CASSDRRSTGELFF.

V gene TRBV29-1 combines with J gene TRBJ2-5; TRBD1 is a possible D gene (5 bases). V lost 0 bases and J 4 bases, leaving 9 bases between the germline ends. CDR1 and CDR2 from the germline V gene are SQVTM and ANQGSEA. CDR3 length: 13 residues. The CDR3 coding sequence is TGCAGCGTTGAAGAAGGGGTCGTAGAGACCCAGTACTTC. It codes for CSVEEGVVETQYF.

This clone appeared once. The chain employs TRBV19 and TRBJ1-1; weak D call: TRBD1 (6 bases). The CDR3 is 15 amino acids. Germline V gives CDR1 LNHDA, CDR2 SQIVND (reference sequence). Trimming stripped 10 bases from V and 0 bases from J, with 18 bases between. CDR3 DNA: TGTGCCACTGGTTTCACAGGGATGGTGAACACTGAAGCTTTCTTT. This sequence encodes CATGFTGMVNTEAFF.

The chain is built from TRBV28 and TRBJ1-3, with D maybe TRBD1 (5 bases). The CDR3 spans 15 residues. Trimming took off 6 bases at V and 0 bases at J, with 12 bases between the two ends. The germline V gene encodes CDR1 MDHEN and CDR2 SYDVKM. The CDR3 protein is CASRVRGASGNTIYF. CDR3 coding DNA: TGTGCCAGCAGGGTAAGGGGCGCCTCTGGAAACACCATATATTTT.

This chain uses TRBV5-1 with TRBJ2-3; TRBD1 aligns across 9 bases. The CDR3 loop spans 16 amino acids. The germline gives CDR1 SGHRS, CDR2 YFSETQ. V lost 0 bases, J lost 2 bases, and 4 bases stayed unmatched. The CDR3 is CASSLEGTGPTDTQYF. Written as DNA, the CDR3 is TGCGCCAGCAGCTTGGAAGGGACAGGGCCCACAGATACGCAGTATTTT.

V and J are TRBV7-9 and TRBJ2-5; perhaps TRBD1 as D (6 bases). Germline CDR1 and CDR2: SEHNR and FQNEAQ (reference sequence). V was pared by 5 bases and J by 3 bases, with 13 bases between. The CDR3 is made up of 14 amino acids. The CDR3 region has the DNA TGTGCCAGCAGCCCAGGGGCGGGCGAAGAGACCCAGTACTTC. Translating gives CASSPGAGEETQYF. The variable domain in full, with the rest retrieved from reference TRBV7-9 and TRBJ2-5, is DTGVSQNPRHKITKRGQNVTFRCDPISEHNRLYWYRQTLGQGPEFLTYFQNEAQLEKSRLLSDRFSAERPKGSFSTLEIQRTEQGDSAMYLCASSPGAGEETQYFGPGTRLLVL.

The chain combines TRBV6-5 with TRBJ2-1, with TRBD1 matching 8 bases. Germline-derived CDR1 and CDR2 are MNHEY and SVGAGI. The junction had 2 bases not matched to a gene; V was cut back by 5 bases and J by 2 bases. This CDR3 has 14 amino acids. CDR3 in DNA: TGTGCCAGCAGTAAGGGACAGGCCTACAATGAGCAGTTCTTC. Encoded protein: CASSKGQAYNEQFF.

The rearrangement joins TRBV15 to TRBJ2-3; 8 bases fit TRBD2. The J segment lost 4 bases and the V segment lost 5 bases, leaving 5 bases of the junction unmatched. The CDR3 extends over 14 amino acids. Germline V gene lookup returns CDR1 LNHNV and CDR2 YYDKDF (reference sequence). The DNA of the CDR3 is TGTGCCACCAGCCGGCGGGAGGTCGCAGATACGCAGTATTTT. Translated: CATSRREVADTQYF.

The V gene is TRBV5-6, the J gene TRBJ1-1; 8 positions agree with TRBD1. V dropped 2 bases and J dropped 4; count of bases not matched to a gene: 4. The CDR3 sequence is 14 residues long. Germline CDR1 and CDR2: SGHDT and YYEEEE. CDR3 region: CASSFGQGLTEAFF. The CDR3 region has the DNA TGTGCCAGCAGCTTTGGACAGGGTCTCACTGAAGCTTTCTTT.

CDR3 loop: CALNREGPADTQYF. The CDR3 coding sequence is TGTGCCTTAAATCGGGAGGGTCCGGCAGATACGCAGTATTTT. The chain recombines TRBV30 with TRBJ2-3, with 8 bases lining up with TRBD2. Trimming took 7 bases from V and 4 from J; bases not matched to a gene: 10. The CDR3 consists of 14 residues. Germline V gene lookup returns CDR1 GTSNPN and CDR2 SVGIG (reference sequence).

The genes are TRBV12-5 and TRBJ2-7, with a weak D call TRBD1 (6 bases). Germline CDR1 and CDR2: LGHNT and FRNRAP. Between the trimmed V and J ends, which lost 4 bases and 1 base, there was a span of 11 bases. CDR3 length: 14 amino acids. The DNA of the CDR3 is TGTGCTAGTGGTTCATTTGACAGGTCCTACGAGCAGTACTTC. Protein: CASGSFDRSYEQYF.

This clone has a handful of counts. J is TRBJ2-1 and V is TRBV7-3; D unresolved. Between the trimmed V and J ends, which lost 4 bases and 3 bases, there was a span of 13 bases. Germline V lookup: CDR1 SGHTA, CDR2 FQGTGA. This CDR3 has 15 residues. CDR3 DNA sequence: TGTGCCAGCAGCTCAAACTCGCCGATCTACAATGAGCAGTTCTTC. This codes for CASSSNSPIYNEQFF. Supplemented by reference TRBV7-3 and TRBJ2-1, the full variable domain reads GAGVSQTPSNKVTEKGKYVELRCDPISGHTALYWYRQSLGQGPEFLIYFQGTGAADDSGLPNDRFFAVRPEGSVSTLKIQRTERGDSAVYLCASSSNSPIYNEQFFGPGTRLTVL.

This clone was seen once. V is TRBV5-1 and J is TRBJ2-3; 8 bases align to TRBD2. Germline lookup yields CDR1 SGHRS and CDR2 YFSETQ. The CDR3 contains 14 residues. V lost 6 bases to trimming and J lost 4 bases; unmatched junction nucleotides: 7. The CDR3 DNA is TGCGCCAGCAACGAAGCGGGAGTGCCAGATACGCAGTATTTT. Translating it yields CASNEAGVPDTQYF.

The V gene is TRBV6-1, the J gene TRBJ2-2, with D unclear. With 8 bases removed from V and 1 base from J, the gap between germline ends came to 11 bases. CDR3 size: 14 residues. Germline CDR1 MNHNS, CDR2 SASEGT. The CDR3 reads CASLARKNTGELFF. CDR3 in DNA: TGTGCCAGCCTGGCCCGAAAGAACACCGGGGAGCTGTTTTTT.